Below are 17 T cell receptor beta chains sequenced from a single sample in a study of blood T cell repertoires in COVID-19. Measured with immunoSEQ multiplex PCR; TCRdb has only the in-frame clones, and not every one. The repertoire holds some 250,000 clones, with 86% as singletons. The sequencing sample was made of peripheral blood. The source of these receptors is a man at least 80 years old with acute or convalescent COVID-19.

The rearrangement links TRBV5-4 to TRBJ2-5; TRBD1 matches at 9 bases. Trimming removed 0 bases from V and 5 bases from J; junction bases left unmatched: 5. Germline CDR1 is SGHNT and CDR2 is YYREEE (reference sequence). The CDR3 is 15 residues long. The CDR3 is CASSLVQGAGETQYF. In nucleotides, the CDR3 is TGTGCCAGCAGCTTGGTACAGGGGGCGGGGGAGACCCAGTACTTC.

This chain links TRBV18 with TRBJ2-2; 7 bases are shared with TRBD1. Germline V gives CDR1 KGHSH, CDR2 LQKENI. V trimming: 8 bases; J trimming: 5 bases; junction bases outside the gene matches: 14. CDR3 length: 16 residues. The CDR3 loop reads CASETRGLRGTGELFF. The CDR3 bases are TGTGCCAGCGAGACAAGGGGGCTGAGAGGTACCGGGGAGCTGTTTTTT.

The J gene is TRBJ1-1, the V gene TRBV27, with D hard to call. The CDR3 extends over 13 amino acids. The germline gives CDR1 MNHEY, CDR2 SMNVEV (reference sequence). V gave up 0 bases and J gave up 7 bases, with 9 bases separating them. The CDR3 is CASSLSSGFEAFF. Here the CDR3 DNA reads TGTGCCAGCAGTTTATCATCGGGGTTTGAAGCTTTCTTT.

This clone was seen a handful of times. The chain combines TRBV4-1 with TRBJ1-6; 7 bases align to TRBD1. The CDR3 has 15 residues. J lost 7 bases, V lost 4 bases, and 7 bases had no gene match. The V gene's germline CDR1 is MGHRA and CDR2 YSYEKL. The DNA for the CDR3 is TGCGCCAGCAGCCCTAGAGCACAGGGGAATTCACCCCTCCACTTT. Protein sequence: CASSPRAQGNSPLHF.

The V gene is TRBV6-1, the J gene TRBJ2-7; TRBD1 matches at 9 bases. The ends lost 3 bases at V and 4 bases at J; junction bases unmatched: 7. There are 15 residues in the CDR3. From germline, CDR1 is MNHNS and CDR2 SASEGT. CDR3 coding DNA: TGTGCCAGCAGTGAGGGGACAGGGAGGGGATACGAGCAGTACTTC. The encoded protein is CASSEGTGRGYEQYF.

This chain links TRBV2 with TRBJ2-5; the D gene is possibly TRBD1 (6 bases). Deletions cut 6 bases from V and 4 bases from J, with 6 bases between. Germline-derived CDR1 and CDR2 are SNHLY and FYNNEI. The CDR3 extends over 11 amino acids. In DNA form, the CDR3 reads TGTGCCAGCAGACAGGGAGAGACCCAGTACTTC. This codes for CASRQGETQYF.

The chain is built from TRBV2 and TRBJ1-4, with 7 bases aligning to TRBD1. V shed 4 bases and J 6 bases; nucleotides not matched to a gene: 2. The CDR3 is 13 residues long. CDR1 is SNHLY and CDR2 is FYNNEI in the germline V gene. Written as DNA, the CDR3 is TGTGCCAGCAGTGGGCAGGGGGATGAAAAACTGTTTTTT. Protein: CASSGQGDEKLFF.

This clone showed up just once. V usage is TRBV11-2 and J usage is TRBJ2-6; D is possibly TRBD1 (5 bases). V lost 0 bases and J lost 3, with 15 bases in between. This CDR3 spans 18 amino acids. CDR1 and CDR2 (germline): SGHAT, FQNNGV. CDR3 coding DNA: TGTGCCAGCAGCTTAGATCTTTTCGGCAGGGTTGGGGCCAACGTCCTGACTTTC. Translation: CASSLDLFGRVGANVLTF. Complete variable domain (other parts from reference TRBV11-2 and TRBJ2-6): EAGVAQSPRYKIIEKRQSVAFWCNPISGHATLYWYQQILGQGPKLLIQFQNNGVVDDSQLPKDRFSAERLKGVDSTLKIQPAKLEDSAVYLCASSLDLFGRVGANVLTFGAGSRLTVL.

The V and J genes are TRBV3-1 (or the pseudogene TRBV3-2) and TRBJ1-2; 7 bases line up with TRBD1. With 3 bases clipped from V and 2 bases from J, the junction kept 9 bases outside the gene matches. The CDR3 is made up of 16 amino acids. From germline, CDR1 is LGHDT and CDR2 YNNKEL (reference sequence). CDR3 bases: TGTGCCAGCAGCCAGACCCTGACAGGGCTCAACTATGGCTACACCTTC. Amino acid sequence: CASSQTLTGLNYGYTF.

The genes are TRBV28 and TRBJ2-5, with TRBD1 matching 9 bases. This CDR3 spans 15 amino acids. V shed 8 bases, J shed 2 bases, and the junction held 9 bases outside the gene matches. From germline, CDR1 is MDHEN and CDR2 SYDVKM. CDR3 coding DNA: TGTGCCAGCCGCCTGGGGGGACAGGGACAAGAGACCCAGTACTTC. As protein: CASRLGGQGQETQYF.

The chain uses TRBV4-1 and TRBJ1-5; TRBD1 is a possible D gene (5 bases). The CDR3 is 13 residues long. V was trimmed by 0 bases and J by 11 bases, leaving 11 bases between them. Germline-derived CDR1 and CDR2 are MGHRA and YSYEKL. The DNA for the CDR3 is TGCGCCAGCAGCCAAGATGGGGCAAGAACCCAGCATTTT. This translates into CASSQDGARTQHF.

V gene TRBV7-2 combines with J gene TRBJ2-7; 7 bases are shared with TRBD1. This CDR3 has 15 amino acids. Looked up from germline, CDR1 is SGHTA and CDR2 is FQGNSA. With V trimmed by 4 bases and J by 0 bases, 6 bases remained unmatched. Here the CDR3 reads CASSSETGFSYEQYF. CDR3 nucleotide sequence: TGTGCCAGCAGCTCAGAGACAGGGTTCTCCTACGAGCAGTACTTC.

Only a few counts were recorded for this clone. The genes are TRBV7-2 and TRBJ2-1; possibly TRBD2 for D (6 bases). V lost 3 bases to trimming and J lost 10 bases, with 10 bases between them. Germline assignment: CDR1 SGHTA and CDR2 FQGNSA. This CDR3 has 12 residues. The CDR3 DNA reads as TGTGCCAGCAGCTTGGACTACCAGGAGCAGTTCTTC. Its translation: CASSLDYQEQFF.

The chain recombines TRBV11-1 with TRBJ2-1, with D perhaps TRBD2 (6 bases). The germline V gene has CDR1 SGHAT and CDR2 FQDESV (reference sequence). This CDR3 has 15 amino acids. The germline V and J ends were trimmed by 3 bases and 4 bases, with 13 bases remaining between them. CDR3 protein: CASSLDSGRYNEQFF. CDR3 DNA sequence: TGTGCCAGCAGCTTGGATAGCGGTAGATACAATGAGCAGTTCTTC.

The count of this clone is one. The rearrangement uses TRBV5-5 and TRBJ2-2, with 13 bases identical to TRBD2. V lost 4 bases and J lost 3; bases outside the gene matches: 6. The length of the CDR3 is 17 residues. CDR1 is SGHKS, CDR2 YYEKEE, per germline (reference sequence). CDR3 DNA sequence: TGTGCCAGCAGCCTGACGGGACTAGCGGGATACACCGGGGAGCTGTTTTTT. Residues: CASSLTGLAGYTGELFF.

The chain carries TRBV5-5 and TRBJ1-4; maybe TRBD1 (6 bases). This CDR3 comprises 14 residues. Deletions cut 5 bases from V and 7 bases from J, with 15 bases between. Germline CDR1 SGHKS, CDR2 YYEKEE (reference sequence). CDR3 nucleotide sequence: TGTGCCAGCAGTATCGACAGGTTCAGTGAAAAACTGTTTTTT. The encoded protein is CASSIDRFSEKLFF.

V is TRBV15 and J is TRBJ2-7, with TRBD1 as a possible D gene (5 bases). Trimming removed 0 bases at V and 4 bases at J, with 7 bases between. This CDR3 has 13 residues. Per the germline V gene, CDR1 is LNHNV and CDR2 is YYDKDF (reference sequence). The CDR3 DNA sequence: TGTGCCACCAGCAGAGATAGGGGTTACGAGCAGTACTTC. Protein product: CATSRDRGYEQYF.